A selection of T cell receptor beta chains follows, all from one sample in a study of cytomegalovirus exposure and HLA in healthy donors. The table came from immunoSEQ multiplex PCR; TCRdb's copy has only in-frame clones and leaves some out. The table records hundreds of thousands of clones, 70% to 90% of them present only once. The sequenced sample was PBMCs. The receptors here all came from a man aged 25-45 years in good health and CMV-seronegative. The conserved cysteine and the conserved F or W are not part of the CDR3 here. Each record gives: V gene, J gene, D gene, CDR3 protein. A D gene is named only where the DNA matches it firmly.

TRBV11-2	TRBJ2-1	NA	ASRRDTHNEQF
TRBV7-3	TRBJ2-3	TRBD2	ASRTSGASDTQY
TRBV5-1	TRBJ1-2	TRBD1	ASSLAGTGNYGYT
TRBV27	TRBJ2-1	TRBD2	ASSSPLSGGLGNAYNEQF
TRBV4-3	TRBJ1-1	NA	ASSQGGQGYTEAF
TRBV4-1	TRBJ2-7	TRBD1	ASSQVIGGKYEQY
TRBV28	TRBJ2-2	NA	ASSPYRLLNTGELF
TRBV27	TRBJ1-2	NA	ASRGGGGRGSYT
TRBV5-1	TRBJ1-4	NA	ASSLMTAGSEKLF
TRBV9	TRBJ2-5	NA	ASSVAGVQETQY
TRBV7-8	TRBJ1-2	NA	ASSLDGGRPRNGYT
TRBV4-2	TRBJ1-3	TRBD1	ASSRRTGGSSGNTIY
TRBV2	TRBJ2-2	NA	ASRRQAANTGELF